This section outlines one TCR beta chain sequence together with its context. The clone's antigen remains unknown. No base quality information exists; no much larger clone differs at one position. The time point label here, explained by the study, means: approximately 4 weeks on oral tofacitinib. According to the study, the label for this sample's treatment or condition signals: oral pan-JAK inhibitor, 5-10 mg twice daily. Lesional scalp punch biopsies and peripheral blood were obtained from alopecia areata patients. After PBMCs were isolated by density centrifugation and stained for CD3, CD4 and CD8, a FACSAria was used to sort CD4+ and CD8+ T cells. Library preparation was by the immunoSEQ multiplex PCR assay. RNA was extracted from all samples and reverse transcribed into cDNA as template for TCR sequencing. SuperScript III was used for first-strand cDNA synthesis, primed with a 2:1 mix of oligo-dT and random hexamers. A synthetic immune receptor repertoire was used to measure amplification bias, and any remaining bias was corrected computationally. For the original study's pipeline: Raw reads were preprocessed to remove errors, and CDR3 was defined by IMGT conventions from the conserved cysteine to phenylalanine. Clonality was computed by normalizing Shannon entropy by log2 of the number of productive unique TCRs and subtracting the result from 1. Scalp TCRbeta sequences were cross-referenced with sorted blood CD4 and CD8 repertoires so that the CD4 or CD8 identity of scalp clones could be inferred. The table comes from immuneACCESS by way of TCRdb, which keeps in-frame sequences with V and J called. Part of the clones is missing from these tables; in studies checked, under half for an unresolved V gene and the rest for unknown reasons. For V, J and clone size, that table is used; D and trimming come from the DNA. In all, the sample holds about 190,000 clones, and about 60% of those were seen once. Clones ranked in the top ten supply approximately 0.7% of the sample.

V is pared back by 4 bases and J by 4 bases, with 14 bases lying between the germline termini. Based on the germline V gene, the CDR1 and CDR2 sequences are SGDLS and YYNGEE. CDR3 length: 14 amino acids, cysteine to phenylalanine. Just the 42-base CDR3 DNA is kept, in frame starting at base 1. The data were obtained in a study of CD8+ T cells in alopecia areata (dated by TCRdb to 2016 to 2018). At the level of the whole study: Treated patients were enrolled in an open-label pilot trial of oral tofacitinib at 5 to 10 mg twice daily for moderate-to-severe alopecia areata. On the human side, TCRbeta sequencing was run on scalp tissue and on sorted CD4+ and CD8+ peripheral blood T cells from healthy controls and from alopecia areata patients with either patchy or totalis/universalis disease. Tofacitinib-treated patients had biopsies at baseline and at 4 and 24 weeks of treatment, with a later scalp biopsy in several patients. The RNA source kit depended on sample type: the PAXgene miRNA kit for fixed scalp, the miRNeasy kit for PBMCs, and the RNeasy kit for mouse skin. In both human patients and the C3H/HeJ mouse model, the study applied high-throughput TCRbeta sequencing to look at T cell clonal expansion in alopecia areata. Scalp clonality was compared across normal scalp (n=4), patchy alopecia areata scalp (n=8), and alopecia totalis/universalis scalp (n=8). Tofacitinib was given for 6 to 18 months, followed by 6 months of follow-up off drug to assess delayed response and recurrence. Amplification of TCRbeta CDR3 regions was done by immunoSEQ multiplex PCR using 35 Vbeta forward primers and 13 Jbeta reverse primers. The SALT score, which quantifies the percentage of affected scalp surface area, was used to measure disease severity in treated patients.

Study-level results and caveats: Many expanded lesional clones were found to persist in scalp and blood during tofacitinib treatment, and relapse after treatment cessation may be partly explained by this persistence. Resident alphabeta T cells in normal human skin are also sequenced, complicating scalp TCR repertoire analysis, unlike mouse skin dominated by gammadelta T cells. Because the treated cohort was small and included a single nonresponder, larger studies are needed to assess links between baseline CD8+ expansion and response. Compared with normal scalp, lesional scalp had higher clonality and more expanded CD8+ clones, particularly in alopecia totalis/universalis, a pattern that suggests antigenic drive. Scalp clonality and the number of expanded CD8+ clones among the top 100 scalp clones were significantly decreased by tofacitinib. Compared with mice, TCR sequences shared between patients were less clear, possibly partly because of HLA diversity across the patient population.

The clonotype originates from a human donor with alopecia areata. Rearrangement joined TRBV9 to TRBJ1-2; the D gene identity is not certain. Material: CD4+ T cells sorted from blood, obtained at week 4, from a patient treated with tofacitinib. The CDR3 protein is CASSPRLQIYGYTF. The nucleotide sequence reads as follows: TGTGCCAGCAGCCCTCGACTCCAGATCTATGGCTACACCTTC.